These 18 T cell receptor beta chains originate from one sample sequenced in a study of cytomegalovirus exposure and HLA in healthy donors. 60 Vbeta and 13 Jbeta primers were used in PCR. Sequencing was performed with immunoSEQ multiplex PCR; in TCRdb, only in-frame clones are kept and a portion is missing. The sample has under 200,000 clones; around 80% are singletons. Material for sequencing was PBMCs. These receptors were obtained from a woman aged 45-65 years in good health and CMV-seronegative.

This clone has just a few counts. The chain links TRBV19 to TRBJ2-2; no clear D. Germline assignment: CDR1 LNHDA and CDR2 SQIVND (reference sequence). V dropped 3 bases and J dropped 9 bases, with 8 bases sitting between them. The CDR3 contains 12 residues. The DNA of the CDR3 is TGTGCCAGTAGTATGGCTGCCTGGGAGCTGTTTTTT. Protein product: CASSMAAWELFF.

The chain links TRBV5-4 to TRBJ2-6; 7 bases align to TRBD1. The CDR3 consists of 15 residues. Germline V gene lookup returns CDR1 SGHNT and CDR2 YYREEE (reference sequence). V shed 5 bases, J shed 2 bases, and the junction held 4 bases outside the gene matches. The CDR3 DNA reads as TGTGCCAGCAGTTATGACAGGGCTGGGGCCAACGTCCTGACTTTC. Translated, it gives CASSYDRAGANVLTF.

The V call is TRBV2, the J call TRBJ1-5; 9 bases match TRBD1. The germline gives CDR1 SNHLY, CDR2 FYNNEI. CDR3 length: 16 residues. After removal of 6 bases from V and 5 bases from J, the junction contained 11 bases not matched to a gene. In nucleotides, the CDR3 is TGTGCCAGCAGCTCCTGGGAGGGACAGGGTTATCAGCCCCAGCATTTT. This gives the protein CASSSWEGQGYQPQHF.

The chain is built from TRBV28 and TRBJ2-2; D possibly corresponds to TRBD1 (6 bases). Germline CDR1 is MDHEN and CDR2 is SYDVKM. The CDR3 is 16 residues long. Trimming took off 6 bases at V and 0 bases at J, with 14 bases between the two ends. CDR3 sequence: CASSGAGTSNTGELFF. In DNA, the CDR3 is TGTGCCAGCAGCGGCGCCGGGACATCGAACACCGGGGAGCTGTTTTTT.

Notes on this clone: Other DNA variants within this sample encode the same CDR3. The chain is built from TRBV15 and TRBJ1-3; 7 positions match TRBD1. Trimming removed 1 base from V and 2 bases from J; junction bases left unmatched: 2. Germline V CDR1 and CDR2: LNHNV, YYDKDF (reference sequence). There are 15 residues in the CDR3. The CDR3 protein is CATSRGQGTGNTIYF. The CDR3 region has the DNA TGTGCCACCAGCAGAGGACAGGGAACTGGAAACACCATATATTTT.

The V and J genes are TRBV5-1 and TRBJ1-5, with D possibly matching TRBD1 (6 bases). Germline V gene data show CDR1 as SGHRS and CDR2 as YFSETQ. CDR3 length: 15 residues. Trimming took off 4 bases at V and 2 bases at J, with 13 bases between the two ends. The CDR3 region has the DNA TGCGCCAGCAGCCCAGGGGCAGGGGGCAATCAGCCCCAGCATTTT. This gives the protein CASSPGAGGNQPQHF.

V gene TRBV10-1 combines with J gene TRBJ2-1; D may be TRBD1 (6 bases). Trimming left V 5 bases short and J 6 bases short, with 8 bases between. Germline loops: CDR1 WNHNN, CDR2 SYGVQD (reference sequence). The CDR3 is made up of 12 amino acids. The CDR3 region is CASSKQGNEQFF. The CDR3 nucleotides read TGCGCCAGCAGTAAACAGGGCAATGAGCAGTTCTTC.

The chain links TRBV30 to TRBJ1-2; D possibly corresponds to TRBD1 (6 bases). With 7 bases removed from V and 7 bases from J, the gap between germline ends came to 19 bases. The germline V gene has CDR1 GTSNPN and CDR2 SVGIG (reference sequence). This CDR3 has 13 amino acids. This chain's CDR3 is CAYLPSGAGGYTF. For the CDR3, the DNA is TGTGCCTACTTACCCTCAGGGGCGGGTGGCTACACCTTC.

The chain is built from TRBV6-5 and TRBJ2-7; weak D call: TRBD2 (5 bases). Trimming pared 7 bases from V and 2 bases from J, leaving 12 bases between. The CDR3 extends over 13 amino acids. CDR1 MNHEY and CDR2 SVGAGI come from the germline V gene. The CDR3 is CASNYGVPYEQYF. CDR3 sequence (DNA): TGTGCCAGCAACTACGGGGTACCCTACGAGCAGTACTTC.

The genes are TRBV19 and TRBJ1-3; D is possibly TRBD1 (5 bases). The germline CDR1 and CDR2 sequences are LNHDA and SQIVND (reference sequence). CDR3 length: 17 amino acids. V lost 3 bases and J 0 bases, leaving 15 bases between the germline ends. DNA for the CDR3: TGTGCCAGTAGTATGGGGTTAACAGGAGCCTCTGGAAACACCATATATTTT. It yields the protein CASSMGLTGASGNTIYF.

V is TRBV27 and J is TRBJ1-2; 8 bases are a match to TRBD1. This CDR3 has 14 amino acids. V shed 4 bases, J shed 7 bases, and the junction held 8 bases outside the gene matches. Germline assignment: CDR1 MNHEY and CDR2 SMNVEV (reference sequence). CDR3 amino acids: CASSSSGQGFGYTF. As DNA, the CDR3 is TGTGCCAGCAGTTCGAGCGGACAGGGTTTTGGCTACACCTTC.

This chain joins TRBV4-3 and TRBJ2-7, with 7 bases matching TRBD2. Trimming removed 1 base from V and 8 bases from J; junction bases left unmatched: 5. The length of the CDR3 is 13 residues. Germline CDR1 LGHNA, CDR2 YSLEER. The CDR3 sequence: CASSQVVGGKQYF. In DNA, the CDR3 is TGCGCCAGCAGCCAAGTGGTGGGGGGGAAGCAGTACTTC.

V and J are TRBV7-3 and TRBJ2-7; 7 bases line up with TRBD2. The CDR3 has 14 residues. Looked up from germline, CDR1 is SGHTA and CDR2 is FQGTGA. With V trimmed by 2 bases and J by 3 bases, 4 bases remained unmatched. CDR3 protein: CASSLGGSGYEQYF. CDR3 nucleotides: TGTGCCAGCAGCTTAGGCGGGAGCGGCTACGAGCAGTACTTC.

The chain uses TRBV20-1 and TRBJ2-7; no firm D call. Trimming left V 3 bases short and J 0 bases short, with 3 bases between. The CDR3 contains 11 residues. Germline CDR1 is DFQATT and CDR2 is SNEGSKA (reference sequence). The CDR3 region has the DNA TGCAGTGCTAGGAGCTCCTACGAGCAGTACTTC. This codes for CSARSSYEQYF.

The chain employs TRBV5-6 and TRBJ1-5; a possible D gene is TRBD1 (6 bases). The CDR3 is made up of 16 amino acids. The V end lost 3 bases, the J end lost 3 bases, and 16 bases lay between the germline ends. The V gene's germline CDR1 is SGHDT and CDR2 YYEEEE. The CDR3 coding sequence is TGTGCCAGCAGCTCGGGGGGCCTGAACTTCAATCAGCCCCAGCATTTT. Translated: CASSSGGLNFNQPQHF.

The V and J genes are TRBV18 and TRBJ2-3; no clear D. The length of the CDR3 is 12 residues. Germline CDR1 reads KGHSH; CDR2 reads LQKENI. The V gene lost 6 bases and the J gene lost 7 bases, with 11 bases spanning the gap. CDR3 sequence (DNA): TGTGCCAGCTCTCCTAGTCAAAATACGCAGTATTTT. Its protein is CASSPSQNTQYF.

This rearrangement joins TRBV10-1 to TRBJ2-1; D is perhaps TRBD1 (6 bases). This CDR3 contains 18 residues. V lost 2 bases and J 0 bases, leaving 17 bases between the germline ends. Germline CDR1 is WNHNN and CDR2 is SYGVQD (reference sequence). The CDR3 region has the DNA TGCGCCAGCAGTGAGCTCTATTGGGGGCCGAGCTCCTACAATGAGCAGTTCTTC. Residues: CASSELYWGPSSYNEQFF.

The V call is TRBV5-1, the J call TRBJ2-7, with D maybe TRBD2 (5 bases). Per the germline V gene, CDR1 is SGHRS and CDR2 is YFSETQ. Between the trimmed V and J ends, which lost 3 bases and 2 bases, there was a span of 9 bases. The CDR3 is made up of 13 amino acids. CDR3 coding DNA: TGCGCCAGCAGCTATGGCGGGCCCTACGAGCAGTACTTC. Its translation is CASSYGGPYEQYF. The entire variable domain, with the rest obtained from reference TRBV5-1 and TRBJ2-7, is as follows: KAGVTQTPRYLIKTRGQQVTLSCSPISGHRSVSWYQQTPGQGLQFLFEYFSETQRNKGNFPGRFSGRQFSNSRSEMNVSTLELGDSALYLCASSYGGPYEQYFGPGTRLTVT.